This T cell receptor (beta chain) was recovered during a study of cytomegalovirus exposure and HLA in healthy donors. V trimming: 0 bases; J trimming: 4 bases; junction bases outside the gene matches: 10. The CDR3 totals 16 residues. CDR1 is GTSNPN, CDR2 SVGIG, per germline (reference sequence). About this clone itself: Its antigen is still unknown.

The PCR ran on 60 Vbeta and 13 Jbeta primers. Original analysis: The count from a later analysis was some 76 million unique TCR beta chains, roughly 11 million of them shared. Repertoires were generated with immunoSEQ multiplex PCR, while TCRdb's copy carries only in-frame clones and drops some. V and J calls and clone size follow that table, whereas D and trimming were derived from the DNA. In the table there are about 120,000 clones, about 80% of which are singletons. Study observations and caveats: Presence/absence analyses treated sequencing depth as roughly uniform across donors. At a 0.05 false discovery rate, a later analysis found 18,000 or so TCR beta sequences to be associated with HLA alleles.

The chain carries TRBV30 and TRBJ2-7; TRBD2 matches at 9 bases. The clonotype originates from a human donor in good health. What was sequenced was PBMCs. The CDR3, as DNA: TGTGCCTGGAGTGTACTCGGGCGGGAGGGCCGTTACGAGCAGTACTTC. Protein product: CAWSVLGREGRYEQYF.